The TCR beta chain under discussion was sequenced for a study of blood T cell repertoires in COVID-19. Clinical histories supplied by participants themselves formed the basis of cohort assignment. The data were produced by immunoSEQ multiplex PCR, yet TCRdb's version contains in-frame clones alone and is incomplete. The data show under 300,000 clones, approximately 83% seen once. The V gene's germline CDR1 is MDHEN and CDR2 SYDVKM. V lost 8 bases and J lost 8, with 15 bases in between. This CDR3 comprises 12 residues. This sequence joins TRBV28 and TRBJ1-2; no definite D call. The sample consisted of PBMCs or T cells enriched from blood (not recorded which). This receptor was identified in a woman aged 50 to 60 who had recovered from COVID-19. The CDR3 here is CASLEPGEGYTF. The DNA of the CDR3 is TGTGCCAGCCTCGAGCCCGGGGAGGGCTACACCTTC.